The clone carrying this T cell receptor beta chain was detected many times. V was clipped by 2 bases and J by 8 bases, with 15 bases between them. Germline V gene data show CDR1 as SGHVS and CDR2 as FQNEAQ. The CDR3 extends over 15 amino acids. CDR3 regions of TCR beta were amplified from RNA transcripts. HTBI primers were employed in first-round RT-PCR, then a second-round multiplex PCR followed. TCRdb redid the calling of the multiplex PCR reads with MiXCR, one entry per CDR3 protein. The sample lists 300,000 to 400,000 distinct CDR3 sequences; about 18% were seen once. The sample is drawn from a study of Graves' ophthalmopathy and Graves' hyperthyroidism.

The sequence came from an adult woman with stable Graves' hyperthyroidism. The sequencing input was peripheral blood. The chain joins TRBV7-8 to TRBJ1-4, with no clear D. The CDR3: CASSLSSLPAEKLFF. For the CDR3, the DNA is TGTGCCAGCAGCTTAAGTTCCCTCCCGGCCGAAAAACTGTTTTTT.